What follows are 4 T cell receptor beta chains derived from one specimen sequenced in a study of blood T cell repertoires in COVID-19. Generated by immunoSEQ multiplex PCR, the TCRdb table keeps only in-frame clones and is missing some. The table has 110,000 to 150,000 clones, roughly three quarters seen once. The sample was PBMCs or T cells enriched from blood (not recorded which). These receptors were collected from a woman in her forties or fifties who had recovered from COVID-19.

CDR3 sequence: CASTTRGGSYNSPLHF. The DNA for the CDR3 is TGTGCCAGCACCACCCGGGGAGGCTCCTATAATTCACCCCTCCACTTT. The chain joins TRBV5-4 to TRBJ1-6; no firm D call. Germline-derived CDR1 and CDR2 are SGHNT and YYREEE (reference sequence). The CDR3 is made up of 16 amino acids. The V end was cut by 6 bases, the J end by 0 bases, with 13 bases between.

The CDR3 reads CASSQGTSDLYNEQFF. CDR3 coding DNA: TGTGCCAGCAGCCAAGGGACTAGCGACCTCTACAATGAGCAGTTCTTC. V usage is TRBV4-2 and J usage is TRBJ2-1; TRBD2 matches at 9 bases. CDR3 length: 16 amino acids. Germline V gene lookup returns CDR1 LGHNA and CDR2 YNFKEQ. J lost 3 bases, V lost 1 base, and 4 bases had no gene match.

This clone was seen only a few times. The gene calls are TRBV7-9 and TRBJ2-2; TRBD1 matches 8 bases. V shed 5 bases and J 4 bases; nucleotides not matched to a gene: 6. Germline assignment: CDR1 SEHNR and CDR2 FQNEAQ (reference sequence). The length of the CDR3 is 15 residues. The CDR3 protein is CASSPDRDSTGELFF. CDR3 in DNA: TGTGCCAGCAGCCCGGACAGGGATAGCACCGGGGAGCTGTTTTTT.

This clone was detected a few times. V is TRBV5-5 and J is TRBJ1-5; D ambiguous. With 2 bases removed from V and 0 bases from J, the gap between germline ends came to 18 bases. The CDR3 is 18 residues long. Germline CDR1 and CDR2: SGHKS and YYEKEE (reference sequence). DNA of the CDR3: TGTGCCAGCAGCTTTACGTTGAGAAGGAGCTATAGCAATCAGCCCCAGCATTTT. Its protein is CASSFTLRRSYSNQPQHF. The full variable domain, its missing parts supplied by reference TRBV5-5 and TRBJ1-5, is DAGVTQSPTHLIKTRGQQVTLRCSPISGHKSVSWYQQVLGQGPQFIFQYYEKEERGRGNFPDRFSARQFPNYSSELNVNALLLGDSALYLCASSFTLRRSYSNQPQHFGDGTRLSIL.